This entry lists 26 T cell receptor beta chains sequenced from one sample in a study of blood T cell repertoires in COVID-19. TCRdb keeps only in-frame clones here, not all; method: immunoSEQ multiplex PCR. This sample has 200,000 to 300,000 clones, with around nine tenths found just once. Sequencing used peripheral blood. Receptors originate from a woman aged 55-70 years with COVID-19, enrolled during active disease.

This clone was observed a few times. The chain carries TRBV28 and TRBJ1-2; 8 bases are shared with TRBD1. V trimming: 7 bases; J trimming: 4 bases; junction bases outside the gene matches: 8. Germline CDR1 is MDHEN and CDR2 is SYDVKM. The CDR3 length is 14 residues. The CDR3 here is CASTSSGTGYGYTF. The DNA of the CDR3 is TGTGCCAGCACCAGTTCCGGGACAGGCTATGGCTACACCTTC.

This chain connects TRBV7-9 to TRBJ2-7; 9 positions match TRBD1. This CDR3 has 15 amino acids. V trimming: 3 bases; J trimming: 5 bases; junction bases outside the gene matches: 8. Germline lookup yields CDR1 SEHNR and CDR2 FQNEAQ (reference sequence). The CDR3 DNA sequence: TGTGCCAGCAGCTTTTCCGGGACAGGGCCCCACGAGCAGTACTTC. It specifies CASSFSGTGPHEQYF.

This sequence joins TRBV12-3 or TRBV12-4 and TRBJ2-2; no reliable D call. The CDR3 is 13 amino acids. The V end lost 6 bases, the J end lost 7 bases, and 12 bases lay between the germline ends. The chain's CDR3 is CASRFSSSGELFF. The CDR3 DNA follows: TGTGCCAGCAGGTTTAGCTCGAGCGGGGAGCTGTTTTTT.

This clone occurred a few times. The rearrangement joins TRBV3-1 (or the pseudogene TRBV3-2) to TRBJ2-1; 8 bases map to TRBD1. Germline V gene sequence: CDR1 LGHDT, CDR2 YNNKEL (reference sequence). The V and J ends lost 3 bases and 6 bases, in that order; junction bases with no gene match: 7. The CDR3 runs 15 residues. The CDR3 here is CASSHRDRGPNEQFF. The CDR3 coding sequence is TGTGCCAGCAGCCATCGCGACAGGGGACCCAATGAGCAGTTCTTC.

The V call is TRBV6-1, the J call TRBJ1-5, with 9 bases aligning to TRBD1. Unmatched junction bases numbered 9, after V lost 3 bases and J lost 6 bases. The CDR3 length is 16 residues. The germline CDR1 and CDR2 sequences are MNHNS and SASEGT. The CDR3 DNA is TGTGCCAGCAGTGATCACGGACAGGGGTCCAGTCAGCCCCAGCATTTT. Translation: CASSDHGQGSSQPQHF.

This sequence joins TRBV28 and TRBJ1-2, with TRBD1 as a possible D gene (5 bases). Germline loops: CDR1 MDHEN, CDR2 SYDVKM. This CDR3 has 13 residues. Trimming shortened V by 10 bases and J by 1 base, and 13 bases separated the two germline ends. The DNA for the CDR3 is TGTGCCACCCTGAAGACAGTTAACTATGGCTACACCTTC. It codes for CATLKTVNYGYTF.

The chain links TRBV21-1 to TRBJ1-1. TRBV21-1 is labeled a pseudogene. The CDR3 totals 17 residues. For the CDR3, the DNA is TGTGCCAGCAGCAAAGCGCTTGGGACTCAAGAGAACACTGAAGCTTTCTTT. This translates into CASSKALGTQENTEAFF.

The V gene is TRBV11-2, the J gene TRBJ1-3; no reliable D call. Germline CDR1 SGHAT, CDR2 FQNNGV. The V gene lost 4 bases and the J gene lost 0 bases, with 7 bases spanning the gap. The length of the CDR3 is 14 residues. The CDR3 region has the DNA TGTGCCAGCAGCTCAACACGCTCTGGAAACACCATATATTTT. This gives the protein CASSSTRSGNTIYF.

The chain carries TRBV29-1 and TRBJ1-5; 10 nucleotides line up with TRBD1. CDR1 and CDR2 (germline): SQVTM, ANQGSEA. This CDR3 comprises 12 residues. The CDR3 region has the DNA TGCGGGACAGGGGAAGGCAATCAGCCCCAGCATTTT. This encodes CGTGEGNQPQHF.

The chain joins TRBV27 to TRBJ1-5, with TRBD1 matching 9 bases. The CDR3 is 16 residues long. Germline values: CDR1 MNHEY, CDR2 SMNVEV (reference sequence). V shed 4 bases and J 7 bases; nucleotides not matched to a gene: 11. For the CDR3, the DNA is TGTGCCAGCAGTTACGACCGGGACAGGGATTGCCAGCCCCAGCATTTT. Translation gives CASSYDRDRDCQPQHF.

The chain carries TRBV19 and TRBJ1-5; maybe TRBD1 (5 bases). The V end lost 4 bases, the J end lost 3 bases, and 13 bases lay between the germline ends. CDR3 length equals 15 residues. Germline loops: CDR1 LNHDA, CDR2 SQIVND (reference sequence). CDR3 in amino acids: CASSSRTPSNQPQHF. The CDR3 DNA follows: TGTGCCAGTAGTAGCCGGACACCCTCCAATCAGCCCCAGCATTTT. Filled out from reference TRBV19 and TRBJ1-5, the complete variable domain reads DGGITQSPKYLFRKEGQNVTLSCEQNLNHDAMYWYRQDPGQGLRLIYYSQIVNDFQKGDIAEGYSVSREKKESFPLTVTSAQKNPTAFYLCASSSRTPSNQPQHFGDGTRLSIL.

This clone was found once. This sequence joins TRBV15 and TRBJ2-3; 16 nucleotides match TRBD2. Germline values: CDR1 LNHNV, CDR2 YYDKDF (reference sequence). This CDR3 comprises 18 residues. J lost 6 bases, V lost 3 bases, and 9 bases had no gene match. CDR3 nucleotide sequence: TGTGCCACCAGCAGCTATGGGACTAGCGGGAGGGCCGGGGATACGCAGTATTTT. This codes for CATSSYGTSGRAGDTQYF. The whole variable domain, filled in from reference TRBV15 and TRBJ2-3, reads DAMVIQNPRYQVTQFGKPVTLSCSQTLNHNVMYWYQQKSSQAPKLLFHYYDKDFNNEADTPDNFQSRRPNTSFCFLDIRSPGLGDTAMYLCATSSYGTSGRAGDTQYFGPGTRLTVL.

The genes are TRBV7-2 and TRBJ2-1; 9 bases line up with TRBD2. Germline V gives CDR1 SGHTA, CDR2 FQGNSA. The CDR3 is 15 residues long. Trimming took 6 bases from V and 8 from J; bases not matched to a gene: 11. CDR3 residues: CASSAGGPSLYEQFF. The CDR3 nucleotides read TGTGCCAGCAGTGCGGGAGGGCCCTCCTTATATGAGCAGTTCTTC. The full variable domain, with the rest looked up from reference TRBV7-2 and TRBJ2-1, is GAGVSQSPSNKVTEKGKDVELRCDPISGHTALYWYRQSLGQGLEFLIYFQGNSAPDKSGLPSDRFSAERTGGSVSTLTIQRTQQEDSAVYLCASSAGGPSLYEQFFGPGTRLTVL.

The rearrangement uses TRBV10-2 and TRBJ1-2; 9 nucleotides agree with TRBD1. The CDR3 has 18 amino acids. The V gene's germline CDR1 is WSHSY and CDR2 SAAADI. V lost 6 bases, J lost 4 bases, and 18 bases stayed unmatched. DNA of the CDR3: TGCGCCAGCAGGGCCAGGACAGGGGCCTTACCATCGCCCTATGGCTACACCTTC. It translates to CASRARTGALPSPYGYTF.

V is TRBV18 and J is TRBJ2-7, with a weak D call TRBD1 (6 bases). The V end was cut by 3 bases, the J end by 4 bases, with 10 bases between. The CDR3 covers 13 residues. CDR1 and CDR2 (germline): KGHSH, LQKENI. The CDR3 protein is CASSPRDTYEQYF. The CDR3 coding sequence is TGTGCCAGCTCACCCCGGGACACTTACGAGCAGTACTTC.

This clone occurred a few times. This chain links TRBV6-1 with TRBJ1-5; weak D call: TRBD1 (6 bases). CDR1 MNHNS and CDR2 SASEGT come from the germline V gene. CDR3 size: 17 residues. Trimming stripped 4 bases from V and 1 base from J, with 17 bases between. The CDR3 DNA follows: TGTGCCAGCAGTGGTCCCGGGGGAGGGGGAAGCAATCAGCCCCAGCATTTT. Translation: CASSGPGGGGSNQPQHF.

V usage is TRBV7-9 and J usage is TRBJ1-5, with 9 positions matching TRBD1. The CDR3 has 16 amino acids. With V trimmed by 5 bases and J by 3 bases, 8 bases remained unmatched. CDR1 and CDR2 (germline): SEHNR, FQNEAQ (reference sequence). CDR3 sequence (DNA): TGTGCCAGCAGCCGGGACAGGGAAATTAACAATCAGCCCCAGCATTTT. It yields the protein CASSRDREINNQPQHF.

V gene TRBV27 combines with J gene TRBJ2-7, with 8 nucleotides matching TRBD1. The junction had 7 bases not matched to a gene; V was cut back by 6 bases and J by 0 bases. Germline V lookup: CDR1 MNHEY, CDR2 SMNVEV (reference sequence). The CDR3 totals 15 residues. Here the CDR3 reads CASSRTGKSSYEQYF. The CDR3 coding sequence is TGTGCCAGCAGCAGGACAGGGAAAAGCTCCTACGAGCAGTACTTC.

The rearrangement uses TRBV15 and TRBJ1-4; no clear D gene. Looked up from germline, CDR1 is LNHNV and CDR2 is YYDKDF (reference sequence). V lost 6 bases and J lost 7, with 12 bases in between. The CDR3 runs to 13 residues. In DNA, the CDR3 is TGTGCCACCAGTACCTCTCTAGGTGAAAAACTGTTTTTT. Its translation: CATSTSLGEKLFF.

This chain links TRBV2 with TRBJ1-1; 8 bases line up with TRBD1. The CDR3 length is 16 residues. With V trimmed by 5 bases and J by 6 bases, 14 bases remained unmatched. From germline, CDR1 is SNHLY and CDR2 FYNNEI. The CDR3 spells CASSSRTGRGAAEAFF. Written as DNA, the CDR3 is TGTGCCAGCAGTTCGCGGACAGGGCGGGGTGCCGCTGAAGCTTTCTTT.

The chain couples TRBV7-6 to TRBJ1-3, with D perhaps matching TRBD1 (6 bases). The V end lost 5 bases, the J end lost 0 bases, and 20 bases lay between the germline ends. CDR3 size: 18 residues. The germline gives CDR1 SGHVS, CDR2 FNYEAQ. The CDR3 loop is CASSLSSPTGSSGNTIYF. In nucleotides, the CDR3 is TGTGCCAGCAGCCTGTCTTCCCCGACAGGCTCCTCTGGAAACACCATATATTTT.

V and J are TRBV6-5 and TRBJ1-6, with a weak D call TRBD1 (5 bases). This CDR3 contains 13 residues. Germline V gene data show CDR1 as MNHEY and CDR2 as SVGAGI. Trimming took 7 bases from V and 11 from J, leaving 15 bases between them. CDR3 loop: CASKTGLNPPLHF. Written as DNA, the CDR3 is TGTGCCAGCAAGACGGGACTCAACCCACCCCTCCACTTT.

The J gene is TRBJ2-2, the V gene TRBV24-1, with 10 bases aligning to TRBD1. The germline V gene has CDR1 KGHDR and CDR2 SFDVKD. V lost 5 bases, J lost 7 bases, and 9 bases stayed unmatched. The CDR3 length is 16 residues. The chain's CDR3 is CATSAHSGTGVGELFF. In DNA, the CDR3 is TGTGCCACCAGTGCCCACTCCGGGACAGGGGTCGGGGAGCTGTTTTTT.

The V and J genes are TRBV19 and TRBJ2-5, with 10 bases that match TRBD2. Germline V gene lookup returns CDR1 LNHDA and CDR2 SQIVND (reference sequence). This CDR3 spans 15 amino acids. V was clipped by 7 bases and J by 5 bases; unmatched bases: 10. CDR3 amino acids: CASNRGAGGQETQYF. CDR3 nucleotide sequence: TGTGCCAGTAACAGGGGAGCGGGAGGGCAGGAGACCCAGTACTTC.

The chain uses TRBV28 and TRBJ2-2; 8 nucleotides align to TRBD2. V lost 0 bases to trimming and J lost 4 bases; unmatched junction nucleotides: 1. The germline CDR1 and CDR2 sequences are MDHEN and SYDVKM. The CDR3 extends over 15 amino acids. DNA for the CDR3: TGTGCCAGCAGTTTATGGGCGGGGGGCACCGGGGAGCTGTTTTTT. Its protein is CASSLWAGGTGELFF.

This CDR3 is CASRPLFTGGGNQPQHF. In DNA, the CDR3 is TGTGCCAGCAGGCCTCTCTTTACAGGGGGCGGCAATCAGCCCCAGCATTTT. The chain joins TRBV27 to TRBJ1-5; TRBD1 agrees at 9 bases. Germline CDR1 MNHEY, CDR2 SMNVEV (reference sequence). This CDR3 region has 17 residues. Trimming at V came to 6 bases and at J to 2 bases, leaving 11 bases not matched to a gene.